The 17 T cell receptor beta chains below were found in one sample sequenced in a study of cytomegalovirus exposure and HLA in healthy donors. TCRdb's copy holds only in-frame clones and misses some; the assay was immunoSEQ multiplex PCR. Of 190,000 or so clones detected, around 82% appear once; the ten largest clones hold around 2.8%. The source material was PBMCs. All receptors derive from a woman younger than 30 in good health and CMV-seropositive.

CDR3 in DNA: TGTGCCAGTAGTAACCGACAGTCGCCTACCTACGAGCAGTACTTC. Amino acid sequence: CASSNRQSPTYEQYF. The chain links TRBV19 to TRBJ2-7; D is possibly TRBD1 (5 bases). The length of the CDR3 is 15 residues. V was pared by 4 bases and J by 2 bases, with 15 bases between. Germline V gene data show CDR1 as LNHDA and CDR2 as SQIVND (reference sequence).

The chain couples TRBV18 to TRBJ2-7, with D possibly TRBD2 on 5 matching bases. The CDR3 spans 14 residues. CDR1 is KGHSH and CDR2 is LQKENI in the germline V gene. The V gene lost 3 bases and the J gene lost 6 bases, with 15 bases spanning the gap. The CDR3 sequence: CASSPNFGGSEQYF. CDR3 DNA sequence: TGTGCCAGCTCACCTAATTTCGGAGGTTCCGAGCAGTACTTC.

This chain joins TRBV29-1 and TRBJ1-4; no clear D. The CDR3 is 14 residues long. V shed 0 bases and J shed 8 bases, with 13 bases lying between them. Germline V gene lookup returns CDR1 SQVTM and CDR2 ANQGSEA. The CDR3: CSVEDEADPEKLFF. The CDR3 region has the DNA TGCAGCGTTGAAGATGAGGCAGATCCAGAAAAACTGTTTTTT.

Here the CDR3 reads CASSLGRGISYEQYF. In nucleotides, the CDR3 is TGCGCCAGCAGCTTGGGGCGGGGTATCAGCTACGAGCAGTACTTC. The chain uses TRBV5-1 and TRBJ2-7; the D gene is possibly TRBD2 (6 bases). The V and J ends lost 0 bases and 3 bases respectively, with 13 bases between them. CDR1 and CDR2 (germline): SGHRS, YFSETQ. This CDR3 region has 15 residues.

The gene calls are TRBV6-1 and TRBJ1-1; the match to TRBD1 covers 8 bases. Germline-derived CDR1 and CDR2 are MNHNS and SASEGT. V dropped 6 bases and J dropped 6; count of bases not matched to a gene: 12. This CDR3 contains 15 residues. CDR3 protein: CASRATGAGFPEAFF. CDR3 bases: TGTGCCAGCAGGGCGACAGGGGCCGGGTTCCCTGAAGCTTTCTTT.

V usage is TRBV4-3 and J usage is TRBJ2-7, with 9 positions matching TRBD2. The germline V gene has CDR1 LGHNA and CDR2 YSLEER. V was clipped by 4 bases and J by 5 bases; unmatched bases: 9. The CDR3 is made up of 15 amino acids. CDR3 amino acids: CASSLRGGGADEQYF. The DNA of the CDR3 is TGCGCCAGCAGCCTGCGGGGCGGGGGGGCCGACGAGCAGTACTTC.

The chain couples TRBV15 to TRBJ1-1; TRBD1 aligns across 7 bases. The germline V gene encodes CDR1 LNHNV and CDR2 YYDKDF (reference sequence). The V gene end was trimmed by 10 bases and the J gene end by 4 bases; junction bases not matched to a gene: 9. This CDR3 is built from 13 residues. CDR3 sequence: CAIGLYRGTEAFF. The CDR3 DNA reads TGTGCCATCGGACTTTACAGGGGCACTGAAGCTTTCTTT.

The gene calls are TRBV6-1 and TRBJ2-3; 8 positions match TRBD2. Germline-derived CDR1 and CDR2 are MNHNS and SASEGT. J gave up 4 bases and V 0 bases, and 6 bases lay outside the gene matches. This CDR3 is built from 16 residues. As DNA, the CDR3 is TGTGCCAGCAGTGAAGCCGTGGCTAGCGGGCCAGATACGCAGTATTTT. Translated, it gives CASSEAVASGPDTQYF.

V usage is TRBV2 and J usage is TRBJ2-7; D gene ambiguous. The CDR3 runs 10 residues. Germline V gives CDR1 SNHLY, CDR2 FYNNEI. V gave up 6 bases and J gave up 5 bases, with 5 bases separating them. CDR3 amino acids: CASRGHEQYF. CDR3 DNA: TGTGCCAGCAGGGGCCACGAGCAGTACTTC.

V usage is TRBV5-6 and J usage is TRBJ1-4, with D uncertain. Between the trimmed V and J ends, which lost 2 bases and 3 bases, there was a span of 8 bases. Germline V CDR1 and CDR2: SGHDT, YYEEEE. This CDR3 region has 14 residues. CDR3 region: CASSFGEPNEKLFF. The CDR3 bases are TGTGCCAGCAGCTTTGGGGAGCCTAATGAAAAACTGTTTTTT.

Here the CDR3 reads CASSGTSSSGNTIYF. The CDR3 DNA follows: TGTGCCAGCAGCGGAACGTCGAGCTCTGGAAACACCATATATTTT. The chain recombines TRBV9 with TRBJ1-3; D is unclear. With 3 bases removed from V and 0 bases from J, the gap between germline ends came to 10 bases. The CDR3 contains 15 residues. Germline V lookup: CDR1 SGDLS, CDR2 YYNGEE. The complete variable domain, with remaining parts taken from reference TRBV9 and TRBJ1-3, reads DSGVTQTPKHLITATGQRVTLRCSPRSGDLSVYWYQQSLDQGLQFLIQYYNGEERAKGNILERFSAQQFPDLHSELNLSSLELGDSALYFCASSGTSSSGNTIYFGEGSWLTVV.

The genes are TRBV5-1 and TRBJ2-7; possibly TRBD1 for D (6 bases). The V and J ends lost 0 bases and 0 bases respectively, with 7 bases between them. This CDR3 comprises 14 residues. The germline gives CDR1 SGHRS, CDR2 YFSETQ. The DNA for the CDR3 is TGCGCCAGCAGCTTGGAGGGGGACTCCTACGAGCAGTACTTC. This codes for CASSLEGDSYEQYF. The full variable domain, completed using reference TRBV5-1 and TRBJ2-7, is KAGVTQTPRYLIKTRGQQVTLSCSPISGHRSVSWYQQTPGQGLQFLFEYFSETQRNKGNFPGRFSGRQFSNSRSEMNVSTLELGDSALYLCASSLEGDSYEQYFGPGTRLTVT.

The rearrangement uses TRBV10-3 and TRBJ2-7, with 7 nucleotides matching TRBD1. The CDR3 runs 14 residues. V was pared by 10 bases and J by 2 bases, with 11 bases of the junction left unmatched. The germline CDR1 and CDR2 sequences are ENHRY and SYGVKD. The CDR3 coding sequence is TGTGCCACCTCGGGACAGACGGAAACCTACGAGCAGTACTTC. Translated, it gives CATSGQTETYEQYF.

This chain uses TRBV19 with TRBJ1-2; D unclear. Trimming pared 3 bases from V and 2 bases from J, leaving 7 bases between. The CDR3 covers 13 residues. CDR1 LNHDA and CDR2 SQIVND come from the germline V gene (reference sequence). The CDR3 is CASSMSRNYGYTF. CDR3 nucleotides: TGTGCCAGTAGTATGTCCAGAAACTATGGCTACACCTTC.

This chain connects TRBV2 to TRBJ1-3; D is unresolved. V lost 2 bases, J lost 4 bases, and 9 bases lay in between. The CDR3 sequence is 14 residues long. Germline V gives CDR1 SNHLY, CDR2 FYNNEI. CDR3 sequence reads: CASSELRMGNTIYF. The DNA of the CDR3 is TGTGCCAGCAGTGAACTCAGGATGGGAAACACCATATATTTT.

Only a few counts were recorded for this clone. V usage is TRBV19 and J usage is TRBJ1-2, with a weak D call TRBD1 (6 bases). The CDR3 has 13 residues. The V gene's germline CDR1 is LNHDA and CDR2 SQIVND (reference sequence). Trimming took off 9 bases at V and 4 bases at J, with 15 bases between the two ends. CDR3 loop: CASREGVGYGYTF. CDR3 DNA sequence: TGTGCCAGCCGGGAGGGGGTAGGCTATGGCTACACCTTC.

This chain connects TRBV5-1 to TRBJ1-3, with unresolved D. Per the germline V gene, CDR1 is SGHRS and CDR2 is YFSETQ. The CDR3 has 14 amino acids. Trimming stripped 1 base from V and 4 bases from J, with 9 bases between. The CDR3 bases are TGCGCCAGCAGCTTGTCGCAGTCCGGAAACACCATATATTTT. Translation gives CASSLSQSGNTIYF.